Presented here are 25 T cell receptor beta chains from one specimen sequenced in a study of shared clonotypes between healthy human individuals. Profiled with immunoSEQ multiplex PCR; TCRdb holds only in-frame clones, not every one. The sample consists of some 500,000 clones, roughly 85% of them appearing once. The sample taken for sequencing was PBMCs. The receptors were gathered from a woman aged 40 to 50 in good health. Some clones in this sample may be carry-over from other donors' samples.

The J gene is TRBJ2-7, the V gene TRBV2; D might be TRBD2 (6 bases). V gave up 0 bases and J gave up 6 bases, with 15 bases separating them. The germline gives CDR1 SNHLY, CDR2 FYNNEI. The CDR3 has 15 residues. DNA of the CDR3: TGTGCCAGCAGTGAAGCCTACAGTTACGGGGGCGAGCAGTACTTC. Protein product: CASSEAYSYGGEQYF.

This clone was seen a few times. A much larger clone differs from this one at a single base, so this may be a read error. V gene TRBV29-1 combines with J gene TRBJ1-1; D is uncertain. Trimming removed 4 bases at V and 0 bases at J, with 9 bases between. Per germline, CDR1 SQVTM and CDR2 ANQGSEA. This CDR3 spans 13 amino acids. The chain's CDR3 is CSVGVGVNTEAFF. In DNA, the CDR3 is TGCAGCGTTGGCGTGGGCGTGAACACTGAAGCTTTCTTT.

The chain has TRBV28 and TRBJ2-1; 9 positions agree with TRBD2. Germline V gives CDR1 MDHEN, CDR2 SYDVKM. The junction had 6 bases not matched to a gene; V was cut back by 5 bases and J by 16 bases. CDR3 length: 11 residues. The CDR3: CASSAGTSYFF. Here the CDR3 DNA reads TGTGCCAGCAGTGCCGGGACTAGCTACTTCTTC.

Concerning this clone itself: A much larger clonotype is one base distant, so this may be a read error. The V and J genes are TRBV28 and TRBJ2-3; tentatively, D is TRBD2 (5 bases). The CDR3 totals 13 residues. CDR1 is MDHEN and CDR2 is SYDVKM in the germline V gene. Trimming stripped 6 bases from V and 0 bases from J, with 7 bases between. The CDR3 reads CASSWTSTDTQYF. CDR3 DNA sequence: TGTGCCAGCAGCTGGACTAGCACAGATACGCAGTATTTT.

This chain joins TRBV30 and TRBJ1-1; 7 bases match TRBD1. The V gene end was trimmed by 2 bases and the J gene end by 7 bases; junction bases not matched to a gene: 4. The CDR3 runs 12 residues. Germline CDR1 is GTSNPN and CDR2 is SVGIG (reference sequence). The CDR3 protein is CAWSLQGSEAFF. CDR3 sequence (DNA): TGTGCCTGGAGTTTACAGGGGAGTGAAGCTTTCTTT.

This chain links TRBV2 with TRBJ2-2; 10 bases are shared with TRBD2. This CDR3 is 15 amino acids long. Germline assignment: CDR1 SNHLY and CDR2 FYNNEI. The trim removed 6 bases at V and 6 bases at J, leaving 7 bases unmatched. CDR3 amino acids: CASSALAGVAGELFF. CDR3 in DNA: TGTGCCAGCAGCGCCCTAGCGGGAGTGGCCGGGGAGCTGTTTTTT.

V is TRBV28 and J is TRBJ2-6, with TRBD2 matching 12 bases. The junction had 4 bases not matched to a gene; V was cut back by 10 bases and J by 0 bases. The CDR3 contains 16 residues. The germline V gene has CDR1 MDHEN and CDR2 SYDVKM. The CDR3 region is CATLAGGSSGANVLTF. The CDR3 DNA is TGTGCCACCCTAGCGGGAGGGTCCTCTGGGGCCAACGTCCTGACTTTC.

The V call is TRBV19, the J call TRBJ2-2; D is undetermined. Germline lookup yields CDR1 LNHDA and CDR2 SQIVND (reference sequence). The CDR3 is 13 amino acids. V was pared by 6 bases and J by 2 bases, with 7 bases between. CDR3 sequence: CASRRQNTGELFF. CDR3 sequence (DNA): TGTGCCAGTAGAAGGCAAAACACCGGGGAGCTGTTTTTT.

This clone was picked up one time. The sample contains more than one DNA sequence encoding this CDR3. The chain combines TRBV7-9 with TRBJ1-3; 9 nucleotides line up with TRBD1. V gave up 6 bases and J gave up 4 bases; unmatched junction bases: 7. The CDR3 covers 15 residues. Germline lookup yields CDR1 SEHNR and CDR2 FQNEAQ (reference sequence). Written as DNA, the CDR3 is TGTGCCAGCAGTCTACCGGGGACAGGGGGAAACACCATATATTTT. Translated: CASSLPGTGGNTIYF.

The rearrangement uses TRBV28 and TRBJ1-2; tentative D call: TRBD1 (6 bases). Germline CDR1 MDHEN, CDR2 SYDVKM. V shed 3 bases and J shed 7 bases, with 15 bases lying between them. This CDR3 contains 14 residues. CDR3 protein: CASSLGALPVGYTF. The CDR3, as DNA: TGTGCCAGCAGTTTGGGGGCACTTCCCGTTGGCTACACCTTC.

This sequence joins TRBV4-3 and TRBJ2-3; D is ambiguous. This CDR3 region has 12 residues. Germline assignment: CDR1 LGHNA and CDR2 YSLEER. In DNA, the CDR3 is TGCGCGCCTGCGAGTAGAACAGATACGCAGTATTTT. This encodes CAPASRTDTQYF.

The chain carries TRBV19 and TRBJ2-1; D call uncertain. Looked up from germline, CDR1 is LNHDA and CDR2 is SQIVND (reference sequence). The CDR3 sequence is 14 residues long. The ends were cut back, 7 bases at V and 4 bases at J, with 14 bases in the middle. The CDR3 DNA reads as TGTGCCAGTACCCTGTCTAGTGAGTACAATGAGCAGTTCTTC. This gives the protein CASTLSSEYNEQFF. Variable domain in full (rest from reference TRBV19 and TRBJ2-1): DGGITQSPKYLFRKEGQNVTLSCEQNLNHDAMYWYRQDPGQGLRLIYYSQIVNDFQKGDIAEGYSVSREKKESFPLTVTSAQKNPTAFYLCASTLSSEYNEQFFGPGTRLTVL.

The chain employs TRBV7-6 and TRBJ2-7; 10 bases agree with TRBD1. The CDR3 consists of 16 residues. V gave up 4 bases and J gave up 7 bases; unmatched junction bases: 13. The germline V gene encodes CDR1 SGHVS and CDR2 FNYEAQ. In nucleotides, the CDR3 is TGTGCCAGCAGCTCCCGGGTGGGGACAGGGGACCGGGAGCAGTACTTC. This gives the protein CASSSRVGTGDREQYF.

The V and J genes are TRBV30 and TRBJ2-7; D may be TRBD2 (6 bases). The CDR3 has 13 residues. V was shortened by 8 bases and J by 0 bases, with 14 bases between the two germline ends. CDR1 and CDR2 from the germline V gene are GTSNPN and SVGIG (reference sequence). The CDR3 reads CAQEEGNSYEQYF. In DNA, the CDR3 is TGTGCCCAGGAGGAGGGAAACTCCTACGAGCAGTACTTC.

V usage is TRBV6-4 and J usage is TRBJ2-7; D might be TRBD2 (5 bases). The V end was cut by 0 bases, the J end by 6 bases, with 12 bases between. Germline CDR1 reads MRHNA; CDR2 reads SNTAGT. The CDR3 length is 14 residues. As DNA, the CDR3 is TGTGCCAGCAGTGACTCCCTCGGGGTGGGCGAGCAGTACTTC. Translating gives CASSDSLGVGEQYF.

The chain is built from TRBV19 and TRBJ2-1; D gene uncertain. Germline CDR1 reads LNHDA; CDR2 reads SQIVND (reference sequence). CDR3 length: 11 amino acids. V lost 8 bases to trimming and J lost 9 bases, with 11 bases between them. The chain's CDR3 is CASSKGLEQFF. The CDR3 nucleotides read TGTGCCAGTTCAAAGGGTCTTGAGCAGTTCTTC.

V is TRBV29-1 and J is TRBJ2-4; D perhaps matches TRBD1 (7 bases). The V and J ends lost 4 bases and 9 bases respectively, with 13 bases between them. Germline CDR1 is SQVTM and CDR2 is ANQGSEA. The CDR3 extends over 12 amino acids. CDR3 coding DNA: TGCAGCGTTGTGGAGCAGGGGGGCATTCAGTACTTC. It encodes CSVVEQGGIQYF.

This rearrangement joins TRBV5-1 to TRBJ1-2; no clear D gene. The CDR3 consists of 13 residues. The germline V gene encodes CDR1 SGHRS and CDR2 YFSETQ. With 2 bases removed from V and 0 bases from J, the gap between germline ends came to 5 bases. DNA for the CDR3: TGCGCCAGCAGCTTCGATTCTAACTATGGCTACACCTTC. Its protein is CASSFDSNYGYTF. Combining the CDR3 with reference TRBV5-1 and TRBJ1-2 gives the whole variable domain KAGVTQTPRYLIKTRGQQVTLSCSPISGHRSVSWYQQTPGQGLQFLFEYFSETQRNKGNFPGRFSGRQFSNSRSEMNVSTLELGDSALYLCASSFDSNYGYTFGSGTRLTVV.

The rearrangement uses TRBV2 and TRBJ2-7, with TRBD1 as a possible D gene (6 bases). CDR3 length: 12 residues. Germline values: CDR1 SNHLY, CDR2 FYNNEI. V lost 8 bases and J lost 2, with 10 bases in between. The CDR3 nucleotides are TGTGCCAGCGGAGAGGGGGCCTACGAGCAGTACTTC. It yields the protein CASGEGAYEQYF.

CDR3 loop: CASSEARRMPGYGYTF. The CDR3 nucleotides are TGTGCCAGCAGTGAAGCTCGCAGGATGCCAGGGTATGGCTACACCTTC. The rearrangement joins TRBV2 to TRBJ1-2, with D maybe TRBD1 (5 bases). The germline V and J ends were trimmed by 0 bases and 5 bases, with 16 bases remaining between them. The CDR3 has 16 residues. The V gene's germline CDR1 is SNHLY and CDR2 FYNNEI.

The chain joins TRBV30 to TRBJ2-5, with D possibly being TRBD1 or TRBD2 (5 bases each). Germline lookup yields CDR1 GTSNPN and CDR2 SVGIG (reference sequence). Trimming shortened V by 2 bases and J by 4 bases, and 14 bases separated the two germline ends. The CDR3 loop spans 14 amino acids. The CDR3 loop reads CAWSTGAGGETQYF. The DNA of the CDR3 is TGTGCCTGGAGTACGGGCGCTGGGGGAGAGACCCAGTACTTC.

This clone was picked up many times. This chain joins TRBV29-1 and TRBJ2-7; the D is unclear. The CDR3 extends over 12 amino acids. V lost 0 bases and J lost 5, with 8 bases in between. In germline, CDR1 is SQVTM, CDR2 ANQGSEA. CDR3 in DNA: TGCAGCGTTGAAGATCTTCTCCACGAGCAGTACTTC. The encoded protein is CSVEDLLHEQYF.

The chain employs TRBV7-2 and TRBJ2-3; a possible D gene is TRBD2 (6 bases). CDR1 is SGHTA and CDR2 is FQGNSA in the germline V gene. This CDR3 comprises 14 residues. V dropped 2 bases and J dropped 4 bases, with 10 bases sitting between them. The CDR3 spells CASSLYGDSDTQYF. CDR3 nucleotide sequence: TGTGCCAGCAGCTTATATGGGGACTCAGATACGCAGTATTTT. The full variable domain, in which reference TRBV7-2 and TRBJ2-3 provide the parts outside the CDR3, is GAGVSQSPSNKVTEKGKDVELRCDPISGHTALYWYRQSLGQGLEFLIYFQGNSAPDKSGLPSDRFSAERTGGSVSTLTIQRTQQEDSAVYLCASSLYGDSDTQYFGPGTRLTVL.

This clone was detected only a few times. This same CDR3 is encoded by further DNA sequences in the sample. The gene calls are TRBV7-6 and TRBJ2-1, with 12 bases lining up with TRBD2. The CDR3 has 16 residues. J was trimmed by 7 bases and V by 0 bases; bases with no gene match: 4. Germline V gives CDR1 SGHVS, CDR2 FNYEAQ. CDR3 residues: CASSLATSGSRNEQFF. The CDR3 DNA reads TGTGCCAGCAGCTTAGCGACTAGCGGGAGTAGAAATGAGCAGTTCTTC.

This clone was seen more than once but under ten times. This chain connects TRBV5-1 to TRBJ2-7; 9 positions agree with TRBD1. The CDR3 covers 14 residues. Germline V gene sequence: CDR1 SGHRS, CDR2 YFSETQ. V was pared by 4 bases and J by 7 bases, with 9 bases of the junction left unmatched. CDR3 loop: CASSRDRVGQEQYF. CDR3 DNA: TGCGCCAGCAGCCGGGACAGGGTGGGTCAGGAGCAGTACTTC.